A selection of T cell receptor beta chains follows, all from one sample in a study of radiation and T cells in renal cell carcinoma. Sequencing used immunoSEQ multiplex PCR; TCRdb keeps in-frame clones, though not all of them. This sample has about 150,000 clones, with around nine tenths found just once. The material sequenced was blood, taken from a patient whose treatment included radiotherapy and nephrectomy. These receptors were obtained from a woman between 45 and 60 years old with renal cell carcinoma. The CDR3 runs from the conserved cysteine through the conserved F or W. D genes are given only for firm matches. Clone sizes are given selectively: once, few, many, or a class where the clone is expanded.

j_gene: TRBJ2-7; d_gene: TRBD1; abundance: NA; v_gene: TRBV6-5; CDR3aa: CASNRGQVPTYEQYF; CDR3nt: TGTGCCAGCAATCGTGGACAGGTTCCCACCTACGAGCAGTACTTC
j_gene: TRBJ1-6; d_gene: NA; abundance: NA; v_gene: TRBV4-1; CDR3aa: CASSQGAVPGKLVNSPLHF; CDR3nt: TGCGCCAGCAGCCAAGGGGCAGTCCCGGGGAAGTTGGTTAATTCACCCCTCCACTTT
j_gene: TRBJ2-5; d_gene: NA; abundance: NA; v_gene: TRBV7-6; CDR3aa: CASSWGNWETQYF; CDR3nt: TGTGCCAGCAGCTGGGGCAATTGGGAGACCCAGTACTTC
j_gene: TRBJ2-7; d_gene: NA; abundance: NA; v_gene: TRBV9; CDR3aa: CASSLEGSYEQYF; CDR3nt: TGTGCCAGCAGCCTTGAGGGGTCCTACGAGCAGTACTTC
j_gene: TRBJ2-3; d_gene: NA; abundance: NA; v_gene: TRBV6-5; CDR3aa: CASSWRGSDTQYF; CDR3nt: TGTGCCAGCAGTTGGCGGGGCTCAGATACGCAGTATTTT
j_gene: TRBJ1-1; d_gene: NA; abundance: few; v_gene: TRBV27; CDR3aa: CASSPLTNTEAFF; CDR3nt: TGTGCCAGCAGTCCCTTGACGAACACTGAAGCTTTCTTT
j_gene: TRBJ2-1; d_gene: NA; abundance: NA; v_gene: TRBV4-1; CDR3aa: CASSQELAVNNEQFF; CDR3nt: TGCGCCAGCAGCCAAGAGTTAGCGGTAAACAATGAGCAGTTCTTC
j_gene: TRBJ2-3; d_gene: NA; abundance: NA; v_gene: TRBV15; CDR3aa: CATSVSTARDTQYF; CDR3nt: TGTGCCACCAGCGTCTCAACGGCGAGGGATACGCAGTATTTT
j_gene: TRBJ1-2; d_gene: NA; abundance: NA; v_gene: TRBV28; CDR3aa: CASSSSSGYTF; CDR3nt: TGTGCCAGCAGTTCATCGAGTGGCTACACCTTC
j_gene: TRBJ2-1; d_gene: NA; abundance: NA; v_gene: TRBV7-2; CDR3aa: CASSSPGRAEQFF; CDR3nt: TGTGCCAGCAGCTCCCCCGGGCGCGCTGAGCAGTTCTTC
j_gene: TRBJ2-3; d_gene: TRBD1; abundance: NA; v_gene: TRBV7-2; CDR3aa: CASSLEGAGGTLDTQYF; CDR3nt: TGTGCCAGCAGCTTAGAGGGGGCAGGGGGCACACTTGATACGCAGTATTTT
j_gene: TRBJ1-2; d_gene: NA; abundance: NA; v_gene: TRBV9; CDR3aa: CASSVDNSLYGYTF; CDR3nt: TGTGCCAGCAGCGTAGACAACAGCCTCTATGGCTACACCTTC
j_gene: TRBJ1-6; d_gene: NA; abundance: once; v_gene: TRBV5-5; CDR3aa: CASSLLVNSPLHF; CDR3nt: TGTGCCAGCAGCTTATTAGTGAATTCACCCCTCCACTTT
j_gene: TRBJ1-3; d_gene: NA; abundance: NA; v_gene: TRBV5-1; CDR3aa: CASSLVGGRGNTIYF; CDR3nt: TGCGCCAGCAGCTTGGTGGGGGGGCGAGGAAACACCATATATTTT
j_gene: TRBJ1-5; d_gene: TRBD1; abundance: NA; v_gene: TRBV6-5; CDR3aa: CASSAQGAQGQPQHF; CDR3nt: TGTGCCAGCAGCGCACAGGGGGCACAGGGTCAGCCCCAGCATTTT
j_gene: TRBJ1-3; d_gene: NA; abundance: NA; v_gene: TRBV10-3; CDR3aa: CAISDPDTENTIYF; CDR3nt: TGTGCCATCAGTGATCCGGACACGGAGAACACCATATATTTT
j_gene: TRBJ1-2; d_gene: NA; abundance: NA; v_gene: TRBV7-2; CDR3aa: CASSLEGSGYGYTF; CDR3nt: TGTGCCAGCAGCTTAGAGGGGTCTGGCTATGGCTACACCTTC
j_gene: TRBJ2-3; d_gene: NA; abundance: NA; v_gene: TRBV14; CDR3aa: CASSHYITTDTQYF; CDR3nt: TGTGCCAGCAGCCATTACATAACCACAGATACGCAGTATTTT
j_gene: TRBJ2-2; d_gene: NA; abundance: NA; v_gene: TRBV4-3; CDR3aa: CASSQATGELFF; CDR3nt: TGCGCCAGCAGCCAAGCCACCGGGGAGCTGTTTTTT
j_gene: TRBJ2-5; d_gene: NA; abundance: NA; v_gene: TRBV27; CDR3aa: CAIQETQYF; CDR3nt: TGTGCCATACAAGAGACCCAGTACTTC
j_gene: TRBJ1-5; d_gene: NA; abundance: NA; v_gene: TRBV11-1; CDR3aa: CASSLGLSNQPQHF; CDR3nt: TGTGCCAGCAGCTTAGGACTTAGCAATCAGCCCCAGCATTTT
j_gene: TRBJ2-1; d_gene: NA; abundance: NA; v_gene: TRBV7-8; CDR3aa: CASSLARSGTDQFF; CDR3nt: TGTGCCAGCAGCTTAGCGAGGAGCGGGACAGATCAGTTCTTC
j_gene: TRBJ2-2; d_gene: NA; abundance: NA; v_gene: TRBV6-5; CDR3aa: CASSYLGGNTGELFF; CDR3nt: TGTGCCAGCAGTTACTTAGGCGGAAACACCGGGGAGCTGTTTTTT
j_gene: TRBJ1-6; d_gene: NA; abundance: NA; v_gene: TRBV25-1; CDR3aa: CASSKGQRHVVYNSPLHF; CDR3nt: TGTGCCAGCAGTAAAGGACAGCGCCACGTCGTCTATAATTCACCCCTCCACTTT
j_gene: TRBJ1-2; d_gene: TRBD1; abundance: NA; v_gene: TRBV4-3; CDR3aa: CASRGGDRRYTF; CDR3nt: TGCGCCAGCCGGGGGGGGGACAGAAGATACACCTTC
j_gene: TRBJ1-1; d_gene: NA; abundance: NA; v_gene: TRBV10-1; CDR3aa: CASSRDALPGTEAFF; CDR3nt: TGCGCCAGCAGCCGGGACGCGCTACCGGGGACTGAAGCTTTCTTT
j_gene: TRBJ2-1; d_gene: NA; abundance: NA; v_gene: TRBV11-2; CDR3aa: CASSLEQVSSYNEQFF; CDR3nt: TGTGCCAGCAGCTTAGAACAGGTAAGCTCCTACAATGAGCAGTTCTTC
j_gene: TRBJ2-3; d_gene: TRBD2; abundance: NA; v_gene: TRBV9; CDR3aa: CASSLGEGSDTQYF; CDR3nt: TGTGCCAGCAGCTTAGGGGAGGGGTCAGATACGCAGTATTTT
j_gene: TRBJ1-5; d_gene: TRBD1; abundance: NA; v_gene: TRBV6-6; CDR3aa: CASRGQEDQPQHF; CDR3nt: TGTGCCAGCAGAGGACAGGAGGATCAGCCCCAGCATTTT
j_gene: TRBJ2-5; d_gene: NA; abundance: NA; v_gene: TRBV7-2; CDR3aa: CASSLNPGSQETQYF; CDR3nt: TGTGCCAGCAGCTTAAATCCGGGAAGCCAAGAGACCCAGTACTTC
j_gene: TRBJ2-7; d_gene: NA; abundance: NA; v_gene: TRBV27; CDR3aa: CASSLSTDSYEQYF; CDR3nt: TGTGCCAGCAGTTTATCAACAGACTCCTACGAGCAGTACTTC
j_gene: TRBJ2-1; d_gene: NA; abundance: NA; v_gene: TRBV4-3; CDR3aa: CASSQQSGFDEQFF; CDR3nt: TGCGCCAGCAGCCAACAATCCGGGTTCGATGAGCAGTTCTTC
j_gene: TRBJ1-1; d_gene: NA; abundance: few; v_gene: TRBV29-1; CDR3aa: CSVIRDREAFF; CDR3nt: TGCAGCGTTATTAGGGACCGTGAAGCTTTCTTT
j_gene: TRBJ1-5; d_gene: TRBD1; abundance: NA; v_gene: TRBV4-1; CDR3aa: CASSRGTGDQPQHF; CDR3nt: TGCGCCAGCAGCCGCGGGACAGGGGATCAGCCCCAGCATTTT
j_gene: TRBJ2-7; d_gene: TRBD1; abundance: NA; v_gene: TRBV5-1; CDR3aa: CASSWGDRGAMWDEQYF; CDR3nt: TGCGCCAGCAGCTGGGGAGACAGGGGGGCTATGTGGGACGAGCAGTACTTC